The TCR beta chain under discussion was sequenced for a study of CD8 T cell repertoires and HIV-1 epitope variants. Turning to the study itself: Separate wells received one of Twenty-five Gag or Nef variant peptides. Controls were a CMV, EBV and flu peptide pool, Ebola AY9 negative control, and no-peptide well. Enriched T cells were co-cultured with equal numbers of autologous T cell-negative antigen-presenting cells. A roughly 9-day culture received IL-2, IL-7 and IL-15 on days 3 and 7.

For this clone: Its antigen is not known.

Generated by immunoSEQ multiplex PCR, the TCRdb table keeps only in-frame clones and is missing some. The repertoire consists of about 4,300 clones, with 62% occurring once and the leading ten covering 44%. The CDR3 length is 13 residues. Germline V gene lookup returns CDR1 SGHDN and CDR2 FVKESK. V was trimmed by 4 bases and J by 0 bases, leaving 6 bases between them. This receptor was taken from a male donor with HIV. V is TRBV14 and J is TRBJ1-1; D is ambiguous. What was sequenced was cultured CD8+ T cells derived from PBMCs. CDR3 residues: CASSLNMNTEAFF. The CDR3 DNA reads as TGTGCCAGCAGCCTTAACATGAACACTGAAGCTTTCTTT.